Detailed here is one TCR beta chain. In the original processing: Amplification of reference gene primers provided the estimated nucleated cell counts. Assay: immunoSEQ multiplex PCR; the TCRdb copy retains only in-frame clones and omits some. V and J calls and clone size are copied from that table; D and trimming were computed from the DNA. Among under 70,000 clones listed, around 90% were seen once. Germline V gene sequence: CDR1 SGHRS, CDR2 YFSETQ. J gave up 4 bases and V 4 bases, and 11 bases lay outside the gene matches. CDR3 length: 16 residues. The data are from a study of blood T cell repertoires in COVID-19. About the study: There were acute and convalescent COVID-19 samples, and they came from the United States, Italy and Spain. From T cells, B-cell-depleted T cells, or PBMCs came the material, which was cDNA or gDNA.

Sample: peripheral blood. The chain combines TRBV5-1 with TRBJ2-7, with 10 bases fitting TRBD1. This receptor was obtained from a woman between 18 and 29 years old with acute or convalescent COVID-19. The chain's CDR3 is CASSLGIPGQGYEQYF. The CDR3 DNA sequence: TGCGCCAGCAGCCTAGGGATCCCGGGACAGGGGTACGAGCAGTACTTC.